Following are 26 T cell receptor beta chains from one sample sequenced in a study of T cells in Graves' hyperthyroidism and ophthalmopathy. Amplified TCR beta CDR3 regions derived from RNA transcripts. A set of HTBI primers served as the primers for a first-round RT-PCR of the TCR CDR3. A single record per CDR3 protein comes from TCRdb applying MiXCR to the multiplex PCR reads. The sample lists around 280,000 distinct CDR3 sequences, around 13% occurring once. The specimen was blood. These receptors were obtained from a woman in her thirties or forties with Graves' hyperthyroidism.

With respect to this clonotype: One junction end does not reproduce the germline sequence, and a read error may be involved. This chain links TRBV7-9 with TRBJ2-1, with D maybe TRBD2 (6 bases). This CDR3 has 11 residues. The germline V gene has CDR1 SEHNR and CDR2 FQNEAQ (reference sequence). The CDR3 sequence: CASSLESSAVF. In DNA form, the CDR3 reads TGTGCCAGCAGCTTAGAGTCTAGCGCCGTCTTC.

This clonotype was counted many times. The chain recombines TRBV20-1 with TRBJ1-1, with D perhaps TRBD1 (5 bases). The CDR3 totals 14 residues. Trimming took 4 bases from V and 10 from J, leaving 22 bases between them. Germline V gene lookup returns CDR1 DFQATT and CDR2 SNEGSKA (reference sequence). CDR3 residues: CSATPGGWTTGAFF. In nucleotides, the CDR3 is TGCAGTGCTACGCCGGGGGGATGGACTACGGGAGCTTTCTTT.

Points on this clonotype: Just one base apart from a much larger clone, this may be a read error. This chain uses TRBV5-1 with TRBJ2-1; perhaps TRBD1 as D (5 bases). Per the germline V gene, CDR1 is SGHRS and CDR2 is YFSETQ. Trimming pared 0 bases from V and 8 bases from J, leaving 12 bases between. The CDR3 spans 14 residues. The CDR3 DNA follows: TGCGCCAGCAGCTTGGGACAGCTTTACTATGAGCAGTTCTTC. The encoded protein is CASSLGQLYYEQFF.

This clonotype has ten or more counts. Written as DNA, the CDR3 is TGTGCCAGCAGCTCCGATCTAGGGTCCTACGAGCAGTACTTC. This codes for CASSSDLGSYEQYF. The rearrangement joins TRBV7-8 to TRBJ2-7; D unresolved. CDR3 length equals 14 residues. V was pared by 4 bases and J by 1 base, with 11 bases between. Germline CDR1 reads SGHVS; CDR2 reads FQNEAQ.

The J gene is TRBJ2-1, the V gene TRBV7-9; no reliable D call. The CDR3 sequence is 12 residues long. Trimming removed 1 base from V and 9 bases from J, with 7 bases in between. Germline V lookup: CDR1 SEHNR, CDR2 FQNEAQ (reference sequence). The CDR3 sequence: CASSLEVSEQFF. The CDR3 DNA reads as TGTGCCAGCAGCTTAGAGGTTAGTGAGCAGTTCTTC. Drawing the rest from reference TRBV7-9 and TRBJ2-1, the complete variable domain is DTGVSQNPRHKITKRGQNVTFRCDPISEHNRLYWYRQTLGQGPEFLTYFQNEAQLEKSRLLSDRFSAERPKGSFSTLEIQRTEQGDSAMYLCASSLEVSEQFFGPGTRLTVL.

This chain connects TRBV9 to TRBJ2-5; maybe TRBD2 (6 bases). CDR3 length: 15 amino acids. V lost 0 bases, J lost 3 bases, and 12 bases lay in between. The V gene's germline CDR1 is SGDLS and CDR2 YYNGEE. DNA of the CDR3: TGTGCCAGCAGCGTAGCGGCGGGGCCAGAAGAGACCCAGTACTTC. This encodes CASSVAAGPEETQYF.

This clonotype was detected many times. This rearrangement joins TRBV10-3 to TRBJ2-7; the D gene is possibly TRBD1 (6 bases). Germline loops: CDR1 ENHRY, CDR2 SYGVKD. This CDR3 has 14 amino acids. V was trimmed by 3 bases and J by 2 bases, leaving 11 bases between them. This chain's CDR3 is CAISERTEPYEQYF. The CDR3, as DNA: TGTGCCATCAGTGAACGGACAGAACCCTACGAGCAGTACTTC.

This clonotype was found many times. The V call is TRBV6-1, the J call TRBJ2-5; D may be TRBD2 (5 bases). Trimming left V 7 bases short and J 0 bases short, with 6 bases between. Germline V gene data show CDR1 as MNHNS and CDR2 as SASEGT. The CDR3 is made up of 12 amino acids. The CDR3, as DNA: TGTGCCAGCATGAGGGACCAAGAGACCCAGTACTTC. It yields the protein CASMRDQETQYF.

This clonotype was seen ten or more times. This chain connects TRBV2 to TRBJ2-7; the D gene is possibly TRBD1 (6 bases). Per germline, CDR1 SNHLY and CDR2 FYNNEI. V lost 3 bases and J 4 bases, leaving 13 bases between the germline ends. This CDR3 is 14 amino acids long. The CDR3 DNA follows: TGTGCCAGCAGTGAGGGCAGGGGCCGGTACGAGCAGTACTTC. Protein sequence: CASSEGRGRYEQYF.

This clonotype was counted many times. The chain has TRBV7-8 and TRBJ1-1; D is unresolved. The CDR3 totals 13 residues. The ends were cut back, 2 bases at V and 1 base at J, with 5 bases in the middle. The germline CDR1 and CDR2 sequences are SGHVS and FQNEAQ. The CDR3 DNA reads TGTGCCAGCAGCTTACCGGAGAACACTGAAGCTTTCTTT. This sequence encodes CASSLPENTEAFF.

This clonotype was found many times. The chain employs TRBV12-3 or TRBV12-4 and TRBJ2-7; D call uncertain. Trimming stripped 1 base from V and 7 bases from J, with 11 bases between. This CDR3 contains 13 residues. CDR3 in amino acids: CASSLVGVEEQYF. The CDR3 nucleotides read TGTGCCAGCAGTTTAGTTGGGGTTGAGGAGCAGTACTTC.

In this sample, this clonotype turned up many times. The J gene is TRBJ2-7, the V gene TRBV20-1, with 11 bases that match TRBD2. The CDR3 consists of 14 residues. The J segment lost 4 bases and the V segment lost 2 bases, leaving 4 bases of the junction unmatched. CDR1 DFQATT and CDR2 SNEGSKA come from the germline V gene (reference sequence). As DNA, the CDR3 is TGCAGTGCTAGACCACGGACTAGCGGGTACGAGCAGTACTTC. It codes for CSARPRTSGYEQYF.

This clonotype has a count of ten or more. The chain uses TRBV5-1 and TRBJ1-1; possible D gene TRBD1, 5 bases. Germline CDR1 and CDR2: SGHRS and YFSETQ. The V end lost 2 bases, the J end lost 5 bases, and 10 bases lay between the germline ends. The CDR3 has 13 residues. CDR3 coding DNA: TGCGCCAGCAGCTTCAGGGTGGGGACTGAAGCTTTCTTT. Translation gives CASSFRVGTEAFF.

This clonotype was seen at least ten times. This chain uses TRBV28 with TRBJ1-3; D is possibly TRBD1 (6 bases). V lost 5 bases and J 8 bases, leaving 10 bases between the germline ends. The CDR3 consists of 12 residues. Germline V CDR1 and CDR2: MDHEN, SYDVKM. This CDR3 is CASSTGSDTIYF. As DNA, the CDR3 is TGTGCCAGCAGTACAGGGTCAGACACCATATATTTT.

The table lists this clonotype with many counts. The rearrangement links TRBV12-3 or TRBV12-4 to TRBJ1-2; D is undetermined. This CDR3 contains 14 residues. V gave up 3 bases and J gave up 7 bases, with 15 bases separating them. CDR3 amino acids: CASSFSPSGSGYTF. The CDR3 coding sequence is TGTGCCAGCAGTTTTTCCCCGAGTGGTTCTGGCTACACCTTC.

A word on this clonotype: Given a much more abundant clone one base away, this may be a read error. The chain carries TRBV20-1 and TRBJ1-2; D perhaps matches TRBD1 (5 bases). With 5 bases removed from V and 8 bases from J, the gap between germline ends came to 15 bases. The CDR3 loop spans 12 amino acids. Germline V gives CDR1 DFQATT, CDR2 SNEGSKA (reference sequence). In nucleotides, the CDR3 is TGCAGTGCTGGGGCCAGGGTAGCCGGCTACACCTTC. Protein sequence: CSAGARVAGYTF.

This clonotype was observed many times. The chain recombines TRBV6-6 with TRBJ2-7; D remains ambiguous. Trimming took off 2 bases at V and 5 bases at J, with 16 bases between the two ends. The CDR3 totals 15 residues. Germline lookup yields CDR1 MNHNY and CDR2 SVGAGI (reference sequence). The CDR3 DNA is TGTGCCAGCAGTTACAGATATACCCCAGAAGACGAGCAGTACTTC. This translates into CASSYRYTPEDEQYF.

This chain uses TRBV2 with TRBJ1-5; TRBD1 might be the D (5 bases). CDR1 and CDR2 (germline): SNHLY, FYNNEI. The CDR3 extends over 14 amino acids. The V gene lost 8 bases and the J gene lost 2 bases, with 13 bases spanning the gap. The CDR3 region is CASVGQGGNQPQHF. CDR3 DNA sequence: TGTGCCAGCGTAGGACAAGGGGGCAATCAGCCCCAGCATTTT.

There are a few counts of this clonotype. This chain connects TRBV13 to TRBJ2-7, with 7 bases matching TRBD1. This CDR3 contains 14 residues. CDR1 PRHDT and CDR2 FYEKMQ come from the germline V gene (reference sequence). The V segment lost 4 bases and the J segment 6 bases; nucleotides outside the gene matches: 9. This CDR3 is CASSSQTGKGEQYF. CDR3 DNA: TGTGCCAGCAGCTCACAGACAGGGAAGGGCGAGCAGTACTTC.

As concerns this clonotype: A much bigger clone sits one base away, suggesting this may be a read error. This sequence joins TRBV6-1 and TRBJ2-3; D gene unclear. Germline CDR1 and CDR2: MNHNS and SASEGT. The ends were cut back, 10 bases at V and 0 bases at J, with 14 bases in the middle. This CDR3 has 14 residues. The CDR3: CANQRPKSTDTQYF. CDR3 bases: TGTGCCAACCAGAGACCAAAAAGCACAGATACGCAGTATTTT.

The table lists this clonotype with many counts. This rearrangement joins TRBV28 to TRBJ2-7; D might be TRBD1 or TRBD2, each matching 6 bases. The V and J ends lost 5 bases and 4 bases respectively, with 15 bases between them. CDR3 length: 14 residues. The germline CDR1 and CDR2 sequences are MDHEN and SYDVKM. The chain's CDR3 is CASSPGGLRYEQYF. The CDR3, as DNA: TGTGCCAGCAGTCCCGGGGGCCTGAGGTACGAGCAGTACTTC.

This clonotype was picked up a small number of times. This chain links TRBV5-1 with TRBJ2-3; 11 bases line up with TRBD1. V was clipped by 0 bases and J by 1 base; unmatched bases: 10. The CDR3 contains 19 residues. Per germline, CDR1 SGHRS and CDR2 YFSETQ. The CDR3 DNA reads as TGCGCCAGCAGCTTGGTTTCCTTCCGGACAGGGGGCCGCACAGATACGCAGTATTTT. Its protein product is CASSLVSFRTGGRTDTQYF.

At least ten counts were recorded for this clonotype. The CDR3 DNA sequence: TGTGCCAGCAGTTTGAAGGACCCTCTTTGGTACGAGCAGTACTTC. Translating it yields CASSLKDPLWYEQYF. The chain uses TRBV27 and TRBJ2-7; the D is unclear. Germline lookup yields CDR1 MNHEY and CDR2 SMNVEV (reference sequence). V lost 3 bases, J lost 4 bases, and 16 bases lay in between. This CDR3 region has 15 residues.

Many counts were recorded for this clonotype. V usage is TRBV20-1 and J usage is TRBJ2-1; 8 bases agree with TRBD2. The length of the CDR3 is 14 residues. V lost 3 bases to trimming and J lost 2 bases; unmatched junction nucleotides: 3. Germline V gene lookup returns CDR1 DFQATT and CDR2 SNEGSKA (reference sequence). The CDR3 spells CSASLAGPYNEQFF. The CDR3 DNA is TGCAGTGCTAGTCTAGCGGGCCCCTACAATGAGCAGTTCTTC.

This clonotype was detected ten times or more. The V gene is TRBV3-1, the J gene TRBJ1-1; D perhaps matches TRBD1 (5 bases). Deletions cut 1 base from V and 4 bases from J, with 10 bases between. This CDR3 contains 14 residues. The germline V gene has CDR1 LGHDT and CDR2 YNNKEL (reference sequence). The CDR3 loop is CASSQGDVGTEAFF. The CDR3 DNA reads as TGTGCCAGCAGCCAAGGGGACGTGGGCACTGAAGCTTTCTTT. Full variable domain (rest looked up from reference TRBV3-1 and TRBJ1-1): DTAVSQTPKYLVTQMGNDKSIKCEQNLGHDTMYWYKQDSKKFLKIMFSYNNKELIINETVPNRFSPKSPDKAHLNLHINSLELGDSAVYFCASSQGDVGTEAFFGQGTRLTVV.

This clonotype was picked up many times. This CDR3 is CASTSWTGVNTEAFF. CDR3 nucleotide sequence: TGTGCCAGCACCAGCTGGACTGGAGTGAACACTGAAGCTTTCTTT. The V and J genes are TRBV28 and TRBJ1-1; D unresolved. The V end lost 7 bases, the J end lost 0 bases, and 15 bases lay between the germline ends. The V gene's germline CDR1 is MDHEN and CDR2 SYDVKM. The CDR3 extends over 15 amino acids.